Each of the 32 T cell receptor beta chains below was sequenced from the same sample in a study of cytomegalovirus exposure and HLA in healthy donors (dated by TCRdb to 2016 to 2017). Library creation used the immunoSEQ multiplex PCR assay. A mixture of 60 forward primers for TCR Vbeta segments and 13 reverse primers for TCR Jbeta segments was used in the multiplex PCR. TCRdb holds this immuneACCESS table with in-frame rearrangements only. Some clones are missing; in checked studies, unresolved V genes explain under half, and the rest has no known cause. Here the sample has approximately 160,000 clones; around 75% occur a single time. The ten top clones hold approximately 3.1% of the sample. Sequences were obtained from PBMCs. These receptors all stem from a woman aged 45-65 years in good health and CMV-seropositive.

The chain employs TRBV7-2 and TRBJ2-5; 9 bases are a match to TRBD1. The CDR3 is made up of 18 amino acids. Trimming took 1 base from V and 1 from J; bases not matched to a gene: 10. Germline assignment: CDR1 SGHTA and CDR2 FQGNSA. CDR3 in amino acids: CASSLVGTGNNRQETQYF. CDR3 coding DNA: TGTGCCAGCAGCTTAGTTGGGACAGGGAATAACCGCCAAGAGACCCAGTACTTC.

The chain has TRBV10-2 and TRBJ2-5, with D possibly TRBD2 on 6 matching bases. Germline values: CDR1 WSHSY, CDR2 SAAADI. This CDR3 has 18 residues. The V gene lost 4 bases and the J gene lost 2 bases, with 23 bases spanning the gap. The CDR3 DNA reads TGCGCCAGCAGTGGACCCGAGTTAGGGAGGAGGTGGCAAGAGACCCAGTACTTC. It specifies CASSGPELGRRWQETQYF.

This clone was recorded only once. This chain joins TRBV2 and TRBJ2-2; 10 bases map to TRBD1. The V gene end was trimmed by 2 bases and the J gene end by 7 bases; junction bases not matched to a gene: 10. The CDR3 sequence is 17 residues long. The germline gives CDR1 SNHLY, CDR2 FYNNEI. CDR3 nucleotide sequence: TGTGCCAGCAGTGAAAGGGACAGGGGTCGAACAGGCGGGGAGCTGTTTTTT. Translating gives CASSERDRGRTGGELFF. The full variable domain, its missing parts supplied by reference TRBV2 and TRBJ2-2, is EPEVTQTPSHQVTQMGQEVILRCVPISNHLYFYWYRQILGQKVEFLVSFYNNEISEKSEIFDDQFSVERPDGSNFTLKIRSTKLEDSAMYFCASSERDRGRTGGELFFGEGSRLTVL.

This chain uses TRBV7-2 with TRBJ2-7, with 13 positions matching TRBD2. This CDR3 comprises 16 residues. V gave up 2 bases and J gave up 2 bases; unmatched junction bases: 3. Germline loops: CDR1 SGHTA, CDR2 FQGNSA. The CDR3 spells CASSLTSGGGTYEQYF. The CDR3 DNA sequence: TGTGCCAGCAGCTTAACTAGCGGGGGGGGTACCTACGAGCAGTACTTC.

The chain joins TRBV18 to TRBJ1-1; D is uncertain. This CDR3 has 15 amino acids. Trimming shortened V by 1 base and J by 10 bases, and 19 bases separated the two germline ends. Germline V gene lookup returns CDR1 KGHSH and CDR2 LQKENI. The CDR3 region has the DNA TGTGCCAGCTCACCACTCGACTCTTTTACTAGTGCAGCTTTCTTT. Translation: CASSPLDSFTSAAFF. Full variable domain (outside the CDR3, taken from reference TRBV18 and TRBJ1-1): NAGVMQNPRHLVRRRGQEARLRCSPMKGHSHVYWYRQLPEEGLKFMVYLQKENIIDESGMPKERFSAEFPKEGPSILRIQQVVRGDSAAYFCASSPLDSFTSAAFFGQGTRLTVV.

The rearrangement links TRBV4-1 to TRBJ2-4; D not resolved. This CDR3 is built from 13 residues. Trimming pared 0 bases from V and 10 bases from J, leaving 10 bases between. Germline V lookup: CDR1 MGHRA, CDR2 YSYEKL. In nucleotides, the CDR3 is TGCGCCAGCAGCCAAGAAATAGAGCGAATTCAGTACTTC. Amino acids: CASSQEIERIQYF.

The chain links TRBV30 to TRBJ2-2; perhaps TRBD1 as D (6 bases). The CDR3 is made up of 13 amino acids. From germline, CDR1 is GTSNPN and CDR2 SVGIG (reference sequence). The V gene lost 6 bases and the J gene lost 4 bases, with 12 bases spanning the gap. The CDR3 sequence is CACDRSGTGELFF. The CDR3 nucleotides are TGTGCCTGCGACAGGTCCGGCACCGGGGAGCTGTTTTTT.

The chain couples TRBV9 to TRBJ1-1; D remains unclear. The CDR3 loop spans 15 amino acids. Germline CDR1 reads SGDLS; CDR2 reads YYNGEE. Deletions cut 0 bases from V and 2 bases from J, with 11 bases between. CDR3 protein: CASSVGPGHNTEAFF. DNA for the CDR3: TGTGCCAGCAGCGTAGGGCCAGGCCATAACACTGAAGCTTTCTTT.

The CDR3 protein is CASQGQANQPQHF. CDR3 in DNA: TGTGCCAGCCAGGGACAGGCCAATCAGCCCCAGCATTTT. The chain combines TRBV18 with TRBJ1-5; 8 bases are shared with TRBD1. The CDR3 is 13 amino acids. J lost 3 bases, V lost 8 bases, and 3 bases had no gene match. CDR1 and CDR2 from the germline V gene are KGHSH and LQKENI.

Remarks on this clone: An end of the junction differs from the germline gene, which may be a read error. The CDR3 protein is CSARTGRGYPF. DNA of the CDR3: TGCAGTGCCCGGACAGGGCGCGGCTACCCCTTC. The rearrangement uses TRBV20-1 and TRBJ1-2; 8 bases map to TRBD1. Germline CDR1 is DFQATT and CDR2 is SNEGSKA (reference sequence). The CDR3 spans 11 residues.

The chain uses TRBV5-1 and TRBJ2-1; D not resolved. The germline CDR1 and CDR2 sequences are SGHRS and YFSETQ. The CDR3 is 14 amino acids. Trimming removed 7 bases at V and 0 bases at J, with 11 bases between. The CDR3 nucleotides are TGCGCCAGCCAAACGTCTAGCTCCTACAATGAGCAGTTCTTC. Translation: CASQTSSSYNEQFF.

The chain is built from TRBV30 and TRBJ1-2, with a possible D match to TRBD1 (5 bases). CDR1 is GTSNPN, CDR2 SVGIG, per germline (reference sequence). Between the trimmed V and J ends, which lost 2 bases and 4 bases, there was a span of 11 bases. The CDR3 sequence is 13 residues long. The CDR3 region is CAWSLDGGYGYTF. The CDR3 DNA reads TGTGCCTGGAGTTTAGACGGGGGCTATGGCTACACCTTC.

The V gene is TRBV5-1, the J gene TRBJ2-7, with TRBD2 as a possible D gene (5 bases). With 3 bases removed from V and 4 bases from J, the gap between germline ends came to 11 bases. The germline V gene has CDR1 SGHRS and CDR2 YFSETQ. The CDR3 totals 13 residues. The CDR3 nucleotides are TGCGCCAGCAGCTGGGAGTCCGGGTACGAGCAGTACTTC. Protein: CASSWESGYEQYF. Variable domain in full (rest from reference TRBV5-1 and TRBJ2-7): KAGVTQTPRYLIKTRGQQVTLSCSPISGHRSVSWYQQTPGQGLQFLFEYFSETQRNKGNFPGRFSGRQFSNSRSEMNVSTLELGDSALYLCASSWESGYEQYFGPGTRLTVT.

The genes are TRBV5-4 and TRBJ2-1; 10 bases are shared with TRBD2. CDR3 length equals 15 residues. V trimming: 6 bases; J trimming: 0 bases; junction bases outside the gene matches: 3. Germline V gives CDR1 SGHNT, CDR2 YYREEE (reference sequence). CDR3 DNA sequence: TGTGCCAGCAACCCTAGCGGGGGCTCCTACAATGAGCAGTTCTTC. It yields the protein CASNPSGGSYNEQFF.

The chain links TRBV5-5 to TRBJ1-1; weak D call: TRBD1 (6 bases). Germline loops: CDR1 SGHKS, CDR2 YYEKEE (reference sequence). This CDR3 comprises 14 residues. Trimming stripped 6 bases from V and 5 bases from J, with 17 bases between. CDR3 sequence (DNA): TGTGCCAGCACTAGGGAGGGGGGGAGGACTGAAGCTTTCTTT. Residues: CASTREGGRTEAFF.

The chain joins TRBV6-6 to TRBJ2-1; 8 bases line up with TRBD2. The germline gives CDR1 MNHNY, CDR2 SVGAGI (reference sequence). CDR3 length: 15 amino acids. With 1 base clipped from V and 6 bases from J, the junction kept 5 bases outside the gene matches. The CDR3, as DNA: TGTGCCAGCAGTTACTACGTAGCGGGGCGCAATGAGCAGTTCTTC. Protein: CASSYYVAGRNEQFF.

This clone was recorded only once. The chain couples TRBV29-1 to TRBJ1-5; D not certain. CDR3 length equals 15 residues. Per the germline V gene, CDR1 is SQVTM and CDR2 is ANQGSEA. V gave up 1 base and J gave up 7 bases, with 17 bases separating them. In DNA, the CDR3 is TGCAGCGTTGAAGGGGCGAAAGGAATAATCCAGCCCCAGCATTTT. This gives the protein CSVEGAKGIIQPQHF.

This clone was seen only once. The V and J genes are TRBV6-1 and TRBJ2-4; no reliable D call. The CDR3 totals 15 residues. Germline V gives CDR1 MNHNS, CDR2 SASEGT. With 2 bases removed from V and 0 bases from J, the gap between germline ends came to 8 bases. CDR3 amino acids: CASSEQVLAKNIQYF. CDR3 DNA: TGTGCCAGCAGTGAACAGGTTCTAGCCAAAAACATTCAGTACTTC.

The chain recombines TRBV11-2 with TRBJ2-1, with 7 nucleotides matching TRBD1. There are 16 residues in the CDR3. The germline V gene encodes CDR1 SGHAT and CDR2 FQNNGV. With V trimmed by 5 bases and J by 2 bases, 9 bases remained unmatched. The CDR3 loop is CASSKRSGQTYNEQFF. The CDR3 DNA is TGTGCCAGCAGCAAACGGTCGGGACAGACCTACAATGAGCAGTTCTTC.

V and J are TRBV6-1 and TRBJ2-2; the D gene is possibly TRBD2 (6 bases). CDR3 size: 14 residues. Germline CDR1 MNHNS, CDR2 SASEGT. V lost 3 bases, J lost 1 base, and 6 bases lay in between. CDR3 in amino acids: CASSEGGNTGELFF. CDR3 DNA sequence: TGTGCCAGCAGTGAGGGAGGGAACACCGGGGAGCTGTTTTTT.

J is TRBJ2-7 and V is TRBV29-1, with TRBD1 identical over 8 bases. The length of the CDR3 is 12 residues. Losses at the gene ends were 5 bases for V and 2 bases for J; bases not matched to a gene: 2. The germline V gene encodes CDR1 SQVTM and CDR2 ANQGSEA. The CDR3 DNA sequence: TGCAGCGTTCGACAGGGGACCTACGAGCAGTACTTC. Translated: CSVRQGTYEQYF.

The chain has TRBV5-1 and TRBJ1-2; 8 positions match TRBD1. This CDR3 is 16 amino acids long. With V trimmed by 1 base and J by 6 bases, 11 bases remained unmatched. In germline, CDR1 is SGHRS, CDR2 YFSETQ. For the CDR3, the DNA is TGCGCCAGCAGCTTGATCGGACAGGGCATTCTGGATGGCTACACCTTC. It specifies CASSLIGQGILDGYTF.

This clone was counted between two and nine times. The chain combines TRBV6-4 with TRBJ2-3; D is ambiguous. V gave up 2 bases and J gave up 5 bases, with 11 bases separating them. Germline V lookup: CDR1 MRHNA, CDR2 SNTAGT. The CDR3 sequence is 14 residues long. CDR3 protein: CASSDPNSGDTQYF. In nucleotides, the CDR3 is TGTGCCAGCAGTGACCCGAATAGTGGAGATACGCAGTATTTT.

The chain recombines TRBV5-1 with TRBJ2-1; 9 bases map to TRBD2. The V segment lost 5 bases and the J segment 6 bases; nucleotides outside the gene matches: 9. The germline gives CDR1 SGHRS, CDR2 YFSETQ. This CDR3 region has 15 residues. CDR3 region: CASSVGLAGLNEQFF. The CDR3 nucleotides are TGCGCCAGCAGTGTCGGGCTAGCGGGGCTCAATGAGCAGTTCTTC.

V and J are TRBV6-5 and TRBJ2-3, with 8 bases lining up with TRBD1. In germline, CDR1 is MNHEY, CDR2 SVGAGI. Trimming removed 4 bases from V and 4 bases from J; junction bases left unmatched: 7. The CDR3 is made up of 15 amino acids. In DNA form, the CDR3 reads TGTGCCAGCAGTTGGACAGGGCTCGAAGCAGATACGCAGTATTTT. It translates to CASSWTGLEADTQYF.

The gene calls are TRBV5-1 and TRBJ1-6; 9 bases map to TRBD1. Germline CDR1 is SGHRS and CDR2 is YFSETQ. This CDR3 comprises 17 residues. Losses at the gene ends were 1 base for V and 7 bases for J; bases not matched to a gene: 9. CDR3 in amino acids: CASSLYLVGQGNSPLHF. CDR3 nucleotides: TGCGCCAGCAGCTTGTATTTGGTGGGACAGGGAAATTCACCCCTCCACTTT.

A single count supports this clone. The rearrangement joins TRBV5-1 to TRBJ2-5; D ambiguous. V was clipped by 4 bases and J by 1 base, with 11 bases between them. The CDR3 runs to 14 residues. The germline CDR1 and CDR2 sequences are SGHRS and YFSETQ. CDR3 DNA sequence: TGCGCCAGCAGCCTCTCCTTCTCCCAAGAGACCCAGTACTTC. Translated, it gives CASSLSFSQETQYF.

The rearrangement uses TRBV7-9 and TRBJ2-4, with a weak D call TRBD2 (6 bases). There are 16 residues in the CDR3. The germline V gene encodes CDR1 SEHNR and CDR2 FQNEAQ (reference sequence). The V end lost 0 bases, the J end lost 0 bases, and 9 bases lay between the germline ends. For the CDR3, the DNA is TGTGCCAGCAGCTTAGCGGAGGGCCCAGCCAAAAACATTCAGTACTTC. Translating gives CASSLAEGPAKNIQYF.

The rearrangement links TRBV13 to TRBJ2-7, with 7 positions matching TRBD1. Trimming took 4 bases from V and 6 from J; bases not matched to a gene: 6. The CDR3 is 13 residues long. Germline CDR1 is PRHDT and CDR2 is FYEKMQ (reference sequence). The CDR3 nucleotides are TGTGCCAGCAGCTCGGACAGGACGGGCGAGCAGTACTTC. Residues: CASSSDRTGEQYF.

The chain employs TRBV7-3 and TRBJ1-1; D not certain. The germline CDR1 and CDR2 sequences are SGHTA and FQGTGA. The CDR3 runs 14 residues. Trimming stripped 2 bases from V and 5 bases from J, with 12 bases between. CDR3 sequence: CASSLFGEDTEAFF. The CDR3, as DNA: TGTGCCAGCAGCTTATTCGGGGAGGATACTGAAGCTTTCTTT.

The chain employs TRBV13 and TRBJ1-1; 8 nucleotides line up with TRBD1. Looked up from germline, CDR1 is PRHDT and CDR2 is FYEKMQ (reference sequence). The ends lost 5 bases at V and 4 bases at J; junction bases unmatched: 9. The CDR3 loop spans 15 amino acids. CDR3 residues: CASSRNRGLGTEAFF. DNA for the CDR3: TGTGCCAGCAGCAGAAACAGGGGGTTAGGCACTGAAGCTTTCTTT.

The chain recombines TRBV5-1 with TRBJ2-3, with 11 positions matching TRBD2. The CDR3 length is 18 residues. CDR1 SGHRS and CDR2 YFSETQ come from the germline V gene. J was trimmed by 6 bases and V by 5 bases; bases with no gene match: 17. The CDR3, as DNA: TGCGCCAGCAGGTTCGCCCCCTCACTAGCGGGGGAAGGGGATACGCAGTATTTT. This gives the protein CASRFAPSLAGEGDTQYF.